A selection of T cell receptor beta chains follows, all from one sample in a study of technical replicates of blood from a few donors. TCRdb's copy holds only in-frame clones and misses some; the assay was immunoSEQ multiplex PCR. The sample consists of tens of thousands of clones, around nine tenths of them appearing once. What was sequenced was T cells isolated from PBMCs. Receptors originate from a human donor in good health. The CDR3 runs from the conserved cysteine through the conserved F or W. A D gene is named only where the DNA matches it firmly. Clone size is shown for a subset of rows, as once, few, many or a class of expanded clone.

DNA,CDR3,D,size,J,V
TGTGCCAGCACCCTAGCGGGAGATGCAGATACGCAGTATTTT,CASTLAGDADTQYF,TRBD2,-,TRBJ2-3,TRBV6-6
TGTGCCAGCAGCTTGGGGACAGGGATCGAGCAGTACTTC,CASSLGTGIEQYF,TRBD1,-,TRBJ2-7,TRBV5-5
TGTGCCAGCACTTTGGAGGTGGGTGCAGATACGCAGTATTTT,CASTLEVGADTQYF,-,-,TRBJ2-3,TRBV5-4
TGTGCCAGCAGCTTAGTATCGTCTTTCACCTTC,CASSLVSSFTF,-,-,TRBJ1-2,TRBV11-2
TGTGCCAGCAGCCACGGGACAGGGGGAGAGACCCAGTACTTC,CASSHGTGGETQYF,TRBD1,once,TRBJ2-5,TRBV11-2
TGTGCCAGCAGCCCTGGGAGTGGGGATCAGCCCCAGCATTTT,CASSPGSGDQPQHF,-,-,TRBJ1-5,TRBV7-6
TGTGCCAGCAGCCAGACCCTAGCGGGGGCTGCGGAGACCCAGTACTTC,CASSQTLAGAAETQYF,TRBD2,once,TRBJ2-5,TRBV4-2
TGTGCCAGCACCCCGGGGGAACGCGAGCAGTACTTC,CASTPGEREQYF,-,-,TRBJ2-7,TRBV28
TGTGCCAGCAGCTTAGGTGGGACAGGGGTAAACCAGCCCCAGCATTTT,CASSLGGTGVNQPQHF,TRBD1,-,TRBJ1-5,TRBV11-2
TGTGCCAGCTCACCCCAAGGGACTAGCGGCTCTTTGGATACGCAGTATTTT,CASSPQGTSGSLDTQYF,TRBD2,-,TRBJ2-3,TRBV18
TGTGCCAGCAGCCCCAATCGGGACAGCTCCTACGAGCAGTACTTC,CASSPNRDSSYEQYF,TRBD1,-,TRBJ2-7,TRBV6-5
TGTGCCAGTAGTAGGACCCGGACTAGCGGGATAGGCTCCTACAATGAGCAGTTCTTC,CASSRTRTSGIGSYNEQFF,TRBD2,-,TRBJ2-1,TRBV19
TGTGCCAGCAGTTGGAGCCGGAACACTGAAGCTTTCTTT,CASSWSRNTEAFF,-,few,TRBJ1-1,TRBV6-5
TGTGCCAGCGCTAGGGGCAACACCGGGGAGCTGTTTTTT,CASARGNTGELFF,-,-,TRBJ2-2,TRBV25-1
TGTGCCAGCAGTTATTCGGACAGGGGGGCCTACGAGCAGTACTTC,CASSYSDRGAYEQYF,TRBD1,-,TRBJ2-7,TRBV6-5
TGTGCCAGCAGCTTCGGTTCTGAAGCTTTCTTT,CASSFGSEAFF,-,-,TRBJ1-1,TRBV11-2
TGTGCCAGCAGCGCATACAGGGAGAGGATGAGGAATGAGCAGTTCTTC,CASSAYRERMRNEQFF,-,-,TRBJ2-1,TRBV9
TGTGCCAGTAGTCCAGACAGGGGGCAGGCAGATACGCAGTATTTT,CASSPDRGQADTQYF,TRBD1,-,TRBJ2-3,TRBV19
TGTGCCAGCAGTTTATCGGCGCTAGCGGGAGGTGCTACGCAGTATTTT,CASSLSALAGGATQYF,TRBD2,once,TRBJ2-3,TRBV27
TGTGCCAGTAGTGTCGGGAGGGACGGCACTGAAGCTTTCTTT,CASSVGRDGTEAFF,-,few,TRBJ1-1,TRBV19
TGTGCCAGGGAGTACAGGGGGCGCCTCGTTAGTTGCTGCAATCAGCCCCAGCATTTT,CAREYRGRLVSCCNQPQHF,TRBD1,-,TRBJ1-5,TRBV28
TGCGCCAGCAGCCCACTCAGGGATCCTGTGGACACTGAAGCTTTCTTT,CASSPLRDPVDTEAFF,-,few,TRBJ1-1,TRBV5-1
TGCGCCAGCAGCCAACCAATGGTCGGGACAGGTTCTGGAAACACCATATATTTT,CASSQPMVGTGSGNTIYF,TRBD1,-,TRBJ1-3,TRBV4-1
TGTGCCAGCAGCGCAGACGCCGGGACAGTTGATCAGCCCCAGCATTTT,CASSADAGTVDQPQHF,TRBD1,-,TRBJ1-5,TRBV9
TGTGCCAGCAGTGAAGGGCCGGGACTACCACCGTACGAGCAGTACTTC,CASSEGPGLPPYEQYF,TRBD2,-,TRBJ2-7,TRBV2
TGCAGCGGGGGGACAGGGGCGACTTCTAGCTACACCTTC,CSGGTGATSSYTF,TRBD1,-,TRBJ1-2,TRBV29-1
TGTGCCAGCAGGCAGACTAGCGGGAGTTCCGGGGAGCTGTTTTTT,CASRQTSGSSGELFF,TRBD2,few,TRBJ2-2,TRBV11-2
TGTGCCATCAGTGAGAGCCGATCTGCTTTCTTT,CAISESRSAFF,-,-,TRBJ1-1,TRBV10-3
TGTGCCAGCAGCTTGGACAGGGGCCAGCCCCAGCATTTT,CASSLDRGQPQHF,TRBD1,-,TRBJ1-5,TRBV5-5
TGTGCCAGTAGTATTAAAGAGGGTAAGACTGAAGCTTTCTTT,CASSIKEGKTEAFF,-,-,TRBJ1-1,TRBV19
TGTGCCAGCAGCTTAGCGGGACTACCCTACGAGCAGTACTTC,CASSLAGLPYEQYF,TRBD2,-,TRBJ2-7,TRBV7-2
TGTGCCAGCCAGGGTTCAGGGGTAACTCAGCCCCAGCATTTT,CASQGSGVTQPQHF,-,-,TRBJ1-5,TRBV27
TGTGCCAGCAGTGGGACGACAGGGGAGGGCCTCTATGGCTACACCTTC,CASSGTTGEGLYGYTF,TRBD1,-,TRBJ1-2,TRBV6-1
TGTGCCTGCCCTGGGCGGGCAGCAGAGACCCAGTACTTC,CACPGRAAETQYF,-,once,TRBJ2-5,TRBV2
TGCAGTGCTAGGGAGGGCTACACCTTC,CSAREGYTF,-,-,TRBJ1-2,TRBV20-1
TGCACCAGCAGCCAAGAGGCACAGAGCACAGATACGCAGTATTTT,CTSSQEAQSTDTQYF,-,-,TRBJ2-3,TRBV1
TGCGCCAGCGCCGGGACTAGCGGATACGAGCAGTACTTC,CASAGTSGYEQYF,TRBD2,few,TRBJ2-7,TRBV5-1
TGCAGCGTTGACATTGGGGTTGCTCTATTAGCGGGAGGGAATGAGCAGTTCTTC,CSVDIGVALLAGGNEQFF,TRBD2,-,TRBJ2-1,TRBV29-1
TGTGCCTGGAGTCGCCGGCTAGCGGGGCTCACAGATACGCAGTATTTT,CAWSRRLAGLTDTQYF,TRBD2,-,TRBJ2-3,TRBV30
TGTGCCAGCAGTTCTCGGACAGAAAAGAGCTATGGCTACACCTTC,CASSSRTEKSYGYTF,-,-,TRBJ1-2,TRBV27
TGTGCCAGCAGCTTAGCAGGAGGGGAGACCCAGTACTTC,CASSLAGGETQYF,-,-,TRBJ2-5,TRBV7-9
TGTGCCAGCAGTCCCGGGACACGGTACGAGCAGTACTTC,CASSPGTRYEQYF,-,-,TRBJ2-7,TRBV2
TGTGCCAGCAGCAGGACAGGGGATGGAAACATTCAGTACTTC,CASSRTGDGNIQYF,TRBD1,-,TRBJ2-4,TRBV27
TGTGCCAGCAGTATAGGAGAGACGTCTGAAGCTTTCTTT,CASSIGETSEAFF,-,-,TRBJ1-1,TRBV27
TGTGCCAGCAGTTTGGGCCCGAACACTGAAGCTTTCTTT,CASSLGPNTEAFF,-,-,TRBJ1-1,TRBV6-5
TGTGCCAGCAGCTTACTAGTTAGACCCGGGGAGCTGTTTTTT,CASSLLVRPGELFF,-,-,TRBJ2-2,TRBV11-3
TGTGCCAGCAGCCAATCACAGTATACGCAGTATTTT,CASSQSQYTQYF,-,-,TRBJ2-3,TRBV16
TGTGCCAGCAGCCGGACAGGGGATCCACAGCCCCAGCATTTT,CASSRTGDPQPQHF,TRBD1,-,TRBJ1-5,TRBV6-6
TGCAGCGTTGACTCCAACACCGGGGAGCTGTTTTTT,CSVDSNTGELFF,-,-,TRBJ2-2,TRBV29-1
TGCGCCAGCAGCCAAATGGACAGGGCTAACACTGAAGCTTTCTTT,CASSQMDRANTEAFF,TRBD1,once,TRBJ1-1,TRBV4-3
TGTGCCTGGAGAGGACTCAAAGCGGCGGGAGTAGCCTACAATGAGCAGTTCTTC,CAWRGLKAAGVAYNEQFF,TRBD2,-,TRBJ2-1,TRBV30
TGTGCCTGGGATCGACAGGGTAACACTGAAGCTTTCTTT,CAWDRQGNTEAFF,TRBD1,-,TRBJ1-1,TRBV30
TGTGCCAGCACAATAGGAGGTGGGGGGGGCAATCAGCCCCAGCATTTT,CASTIGGGGGNQPQHF,-,once,TRBJ1-5,TRBV21-1
TGCGCCAGCAGTCCGGACAGGAGGGAAATGAATGAGCAGTTCTTC,CASSPDRREMNEQFF,-,-,TRBJ2-1,TRBV10-1
TGTGCCAGCAGTGTAGAAGCGGGAGGGTACGAGCAGTACTTC,CASSVEAGGYEQYF,TRBD2,-,TRBJ2-7,TRBV6-1
TGTGCCAGCAGCTTAGAGGTACAGGTGACTGAAGCTTTCTTT,CASSLEVQVTEAFF,-,-,TRBJ1-1,TRBV5-4
TGTGCCAGCAGCCTAGGACAGGGCACTGAAGCTTTCTTT,CASSLGQGTEAFF,TRBD1,-,TRBJ1-1,TRBV7-9
TGTGCCAGTAGTACCACCGGGTGGCAATCCAATCAGCCCCAGCATTTT,CASSTTGWQSNQPQHF,-,few,TRBJ1-5,TRBV19
TGTGCCAGTAGTACCGAATATGGGACTAGCGGGACCTACTCCTCCTACGAGCAGTACTTC,CASSTEYGTSGTYSSYEQYF,TRBD2,few,TRBJ2-7,TRBV19